This is a list of T cell receptor beta chains from one sample in a study of blood T cell repertoires in COVID-19. Here immunoSEQ multiplex PCR was the method, and the copy in TCRdb shows in-frame clones only, minus some. Here the sample spans 85,000 or so clones, more than 80% being singletons. The sample taken for sequencing was peripheral blood. The receptors derive from a man aged 50-60 years with active or convalescent COVID-19. Each CDR3 is given with its conserved first and last residue. A D gene is named only where the DNA matches it firmly. Rows may omit the clone size; those that give it use once, few, many or a size class.

d_gene: TRBD1
j_gene: TRBJ1-5
v_gene: TRBV18
abundance: NA
CDR3nt: TGTGCCAGCTCACCCCTCTCCCCACAGGGGAGCAATCAGCCCCAGCATTTT
CDR3aa: CASSPLSPQGSNQPQHF

d_gene: NA
j_gene: TRBJ1-2
v_gene: TRBV10-3
abundance: NA
CDR3nt: TGTGCCATCACTCCAATCCCGGACAGCTATGGCTACACCTTC
CDR3aa: CAITPIPDSYGYTF

d_gene: TRBD1
j_gene: TRBJ2-7
v_gene: TRBV4-1
abundance: few
CDR3nt: TGCGCCAGCAGCCAAGATATCACCCTCGGGGACAGGGGCACCTACGAGCAGTACTTC
CDR3aa: CASSQDITLGDRGTYEQYF

d_gene: NA
j_gene: TRBJ1-1
v_gene: TRBV5-5
abundance: NA
CDR3nt: TGTGCCAGCAGCTTGGAAGCGTATGAAGCTTTCTTT
CDR3aa: CASSLEAYEAFF

d_gene: TRBD2
j_gene: TRBJ2-2
v_gene: TRBV19
abundance: NA
CDR3nt: TGTGCCAGTATCCCCGCGGGAGGGCACACCGGGGAGCTGTTTTTT
CDR3aa: CASIPAGGHTGELFF

d_gene: TRBD1
j_gene: TRBJ1-1
v_gene: TRBV28
abundance: NA
CDR3nt: TGTGCCAGCAGTGCCAGGGGGCTGGACACTGAAGCTTTCTTT
CDR3aa: CASSARGLDTEAFF

d_gene: NA
j_gene: TRBJ2-5
v_gene: TRBV27
abundance: NA
CDR3nt: TGTGCCAGCAGTCCTCGGGACAAGGGAGAGACCCAGTACTTC
CDR3aa: CASSPRDKGETQYF

d_gene: NA
j_gene: TRBJ1-4
v_gene: TRBV29-1
abundance: NA
CDR3nt: TGCAGCGTTGCTGACAGCGAAAAACTGTTTTTT
CDR3aa: CSVADSEKLFF

d_gene: TRBD1
j_gene: TRBJ2-1
v_gene: TRBV5-4
abundance: NA
CDR3nt: TGTGCCAGCAGCTTGGCGACAGGGGGGAGCTCCTACAATGAGCAGTTCTTC
CDR3aa: CASSLATGGSSYNEQFF

d_gene: NA
j_gene: TRBJ2-7
v_gene: TRBV11-2
abundance: NA
CDR3nt: TGTGCCAGCAGCCAAACAGGCTACGAGCAGTACTTC
CDR3aa: CASSQTGYEQYF

d_gene: NA
j_gene: TRBJ2-5
v_gene: TRBV14
abundance: NA
CDR3nt: TGTGCCAGCAGCCAAGTGGCGCGGGGGCGTCCCCAGTACTTC
CDR3aa: CASSQVARGRPQYF

d_gene: NA
j_gene: TRBJ1-2
v_gene: TRBV5-1
abundance: NA
CDR3nt: TGCGCCAGCAGCTTGCAGGAGGGAGGCTACACCTTC
CDR3aa: CASSLQEGGYTF

d_gene: TRBD1
j_gene: TRBJ1-1
v_gene: TRBV6-6
abundance: NA
CDR3nt: TGTGCCAGCAGTACCACAGACAGGGACACTGAAGCTTTCTTT
CDR3aa: CASSTTDRDTEAFF

d_gene: NA
j_gene: TRBJ2-5
v_gene: TRBV27
abundance: NA
CDR3nt: TGTGCCAGCAGTTTGCGGGGGCTAGAGACCCAGTACTTC
CDR3aa: CASSLRGLETQYF

d_gene: NA
j_gene: TRBJ2-3
v_gene: TRBV3-1/TRBV3-2
abundance: NA
CDR3nt: TGTGCCAGCAGCCAAGTAACGGCAGATACGCAGTATTTT
CDR3aa: CASSQVTADTQYF

d_gene: NA
j_gene: TRBJ2-1
v_gene: TRBV5-5
abundance: once
CDR3nt: TGTGCCAGCAGCTTGGACCCTGCTAGTGAGCACAATGAGCAGTTCTTC
CDR3aa: CASSLDPASEHNEQFF

d_gene: TRBD2
j_gene: TRBJ2-1
v_gene: TRBV5-6
abundance: once
CDR3nt: TGTGCCAGCAGCTTGGGACTAGCGGGGGAGTACAATGAGCAGTTCTTC
CDR3aa: CASSLGLAGEYNEQFF

d_gene: TRBD1
j_gene: TRBJ2-1
v_gene: TRBV24-1
abundance: NA
CDR3nt: TGTGCCACCAGTGACCCCGGGACAGGCGACAATGAGCAGTTCTTC
CDR3aa: CATSDPGTGDNEQFF

d_gene: NA
j_gene: TRBJ1-1
v_gene: TRBV6-1
abundance: NA
CDR3nt: TGTGCCAGCAGTGAGGGGGCCATGAACACTGAAGCTTTCTTT
CDR3aa: CASSEGAMNTEAFF

d_gene: NA
j_gene: TRBJ2-5
v_gene: TRBV11-3
abundance: NA
CDR3nt: TGTGCCAGCAGCTTACCAGGGGCCCAAGAGACCCAGTACTTC
CDR3aa: CASSLPGAQETQYF

d_gene: NA
j_gene: TRBJ2-3
v_gene: TRBV7-2
abundance: NA
CDR3nt: TGTGCCAGCAGCCAAGGGGTTAGCGGCCACACAGATACGCAGTATTTT
CDR3aa: CASSQGVSGHTDTQYF

d_gene: NA
j_gene: TRBJ1-5
v_gene: TRBV9
abundance: NA
CDR3nt: TGTGCCAGCAGCCCGCGACAGGAACGTGGGCCCCAGCATTTT
CDR3aa: CASSPRQERGPQHF

d_gene: NA
j_gene: TRBJ2-7
v_gene: TRBV28
abundance: NA
CDR3nt: TGTGCCAGCAGTTCCCCGGACAGCAAAAGGTTGAACGAGCAGTACTTC
CDR3aa: CASSSPDSKRLNEQYF

d_gene: TRBD1
j_gene: TRBJ2-7
v_gene: TRBV5-6
abundance: NA
CDR3nt: TGTGCCAGCAGCCGGGGACAGGGGGACGCCTACGAGCAGTACTTC
CDR3aa: CASSRGQGDAYEQYF

d_gene: TRBD2
j_gene: TRBJ2-5
v_gene: TRBV9
abundance: NA
CDR3nt: TGTGCCAGCAGCGTAGCAGCGGGAGTAGTGGTAGAGACCCAGTACTTC
CDR3aa: CASSVAAGVVVETQYF

d_gene: TRBD2
j_gene: TRBJ2-2
v_gene: TRBV5-4
abundance: NA
CDR3nt: TGTGCCAGCAGCAGAGGGACTAGCGGGACTCCCGGGGAGCTGTTTTTT
CDR3aa: CASSRGTSGTPGELFF

d_gene: TRBD1
j_gene: TRBJ2-2
v_gene: TRBV24-1
abundance: NA
CDR3nt: TGTGCCACCAGTGAACCCGGACAGGGGCGACGGACCGGGGAGCTGTTTTTT
CDR3aa: CATSEPGQGRRTGELFF

d_gene: TRBD2
j_gene: TRBJ2-2
v_gene: TRBV6-4
abundance: once
CDR3nt: TGTGCCAGCAGTGCAATAGCGGGACACGCGAACACCGGGGAGCTGTTTTTT
CDR3aa: CASSAIAGHANTGELFF

d_gene: TRBD1
j_gene: TRBJ2-3
v_gene: TRBV7-8
abundance: NA
CDR3nt: TGTGCCAGCAGCTCCCGACAGGGTGCAGATACGCAGTATTTT
CDR3aa: CASSSRQGADTQYF

d_gene: TRBD1
j_gene: TRBJ2-7
v_gene: TRBV27
abundance: NA
CDR3nt: TGTGCCAGCAGCAGACAGGGACAAAGCTCCTACGAGCAGTACTTC
CDR3aa: CASSRQGQSSYEQYF

d_gene: NA
j_gene: TRBJ2-7
v_gene: TRBV15
abundance: NA
CDR3nt: TGTGCCACCAGCAGAGATGGCGGGACCTACGAGCAGTACTTC
CDR3aa: CATSRDGGTYEQYF

d_gene: NA
j_gene: TRBJ1-6
v_gene: TRBV2
abundance: NA
CDR3nt: TGTGCCAGCAGTCCGGGTGAAGGTTCGGGGAATTCACCCCTCCACTTT
CDR3aa: CASSPGEGSGNSPLHF

d_gene: NA
j_gene: TRBJ2-5
v_gene: TRBV7-2
abundance: once
CDR3nt: TGTGCCAGCGTAGACGAGCGGAACCGGAAAGAGACCCAGTACTTC
CDR3aa: CASVDERNRKETQYF

d_gene: NA
j_gene: TRBJ1-1
v_gene: TRBV4-3
abundance: once
CDR3nt: TGCGCCAGCAGCCATGGGACTGCGAACACTGAAGCTTTCTTT
CDR3aa: CASSHGTANTEAFF

d_gene: NA
j_gene: TRBJ1-5
v_gene: TRBV30
abundance: once
CDR3nt: TGTGCCTGGAGTGTAGGCGGAGGCAATCAGCCCCAGCATTTT
CDR3aa: CAWSVGGGNQPQHF

d_gene: TRBD2
j_gene: TRBJ2-7
v_gene: TRBV18
abundance: NA
CDR3nt: TGTGCCAGCTCACATGGCGAGCTAGCGGGCCTCGAGCAGTACTTC
CDR3aa: CASSHGELAGLEQYF

d_gene: NA
j_gene: TRBJ2-7
v_gene: TRBV4-3
abundance: NA
CDR3nt: TGCGCCAGCAGCCGAAACGCGGGACAGCTAAACTACGAGCAGTACTTC
CDR3aa: CASSRNAGQLNYEQYF

d_gene: TRBD1
j_gene: TRBJ2-3
v_gene: TRBV2
abundance: NA
CDR3nt: TGTGCCAGCAAGAGGACGAGGGACAGCGCGAGCACAGATACGCAGTATTTT
CDR3aa: CASKRTRDSASTDTQYF

d_gene: TRBD1
j_gene: TRBJ1-1
v_gene: TRBV29-1
abundance: NA
CDR3nt: TGCAGCGTGGAGGGACAGGGGAACACTGAAGCTTTCTTT
CDR3aa: CSVEGQGNTEAFF

d_gene: NA
j_gene: TRBJ1-6
v_gene: TRBV7-2
abundance: NA
CDR3nt: TGTGCCAGCAACCTCGGGCGGGGCCTGTCACCCCTCCACTTT
CDR3aa: CASNLGRGLSPLHF

d_gene: NA
j_gene: TRBJ2-3
v_gene: TRBV10-2
abundance: NA
CDR3nt: TGCGCCTCCAGAAAAACAGATACGCAGTATTTT
CDR3aa: CASRKTDTQYF